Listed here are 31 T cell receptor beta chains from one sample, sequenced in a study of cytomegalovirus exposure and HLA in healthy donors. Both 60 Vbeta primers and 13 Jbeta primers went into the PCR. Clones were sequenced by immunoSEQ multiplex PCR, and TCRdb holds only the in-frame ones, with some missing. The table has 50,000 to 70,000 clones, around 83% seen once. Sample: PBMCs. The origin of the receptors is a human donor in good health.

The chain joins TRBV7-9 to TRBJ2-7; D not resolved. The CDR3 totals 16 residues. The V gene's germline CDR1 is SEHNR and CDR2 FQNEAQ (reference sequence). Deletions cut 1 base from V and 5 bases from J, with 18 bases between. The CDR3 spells CASSLEGRGSVDEQYF. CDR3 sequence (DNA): TGTGCCAGCAGCTTAGAAGGTCGCGGTTCTGTGGACGAGCAGTACTTC.

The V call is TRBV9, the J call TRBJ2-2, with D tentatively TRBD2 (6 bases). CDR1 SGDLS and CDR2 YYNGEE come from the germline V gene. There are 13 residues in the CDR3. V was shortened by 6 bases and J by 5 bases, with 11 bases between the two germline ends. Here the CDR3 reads CASTRLGTGELFF. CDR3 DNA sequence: TGTGCCAGCACCCGACTAGGAACCGGGGAGCTGTTTTTT.

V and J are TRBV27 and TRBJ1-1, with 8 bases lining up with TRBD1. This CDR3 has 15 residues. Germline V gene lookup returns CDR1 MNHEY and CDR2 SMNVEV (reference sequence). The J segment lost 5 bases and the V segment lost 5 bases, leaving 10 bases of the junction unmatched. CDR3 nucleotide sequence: TGTGCCAGCAGTGCTTCAGGGGGCGGTTATACTGAAGCTTTCTTT. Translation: CASSASGGGYTEAFF.

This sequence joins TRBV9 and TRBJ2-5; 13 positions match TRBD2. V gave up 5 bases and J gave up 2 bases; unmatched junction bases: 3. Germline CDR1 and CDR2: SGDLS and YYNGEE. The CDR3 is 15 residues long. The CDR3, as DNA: TGTGCCAGCAGGCCGGGACTAGCGGGACAAGAGACCCAGTACTTC. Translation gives CASRPGLAGQETQYF.

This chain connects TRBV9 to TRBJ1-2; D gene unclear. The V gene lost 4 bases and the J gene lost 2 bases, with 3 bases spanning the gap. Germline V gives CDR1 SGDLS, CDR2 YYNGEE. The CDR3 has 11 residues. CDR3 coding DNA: TGTGCCAGCAGCACAAACTATGGCTACACCTTC. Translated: CASSTNYGYTF.

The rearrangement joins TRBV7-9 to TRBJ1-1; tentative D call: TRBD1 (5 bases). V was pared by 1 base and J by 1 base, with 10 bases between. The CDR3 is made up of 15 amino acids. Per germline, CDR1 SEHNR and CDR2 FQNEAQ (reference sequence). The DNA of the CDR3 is TGTGCCAGCAGCTTAGTGAGAGGACAGAACACTGAAGCTTTCTTT. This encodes CASSLVRGQNTEAFF.

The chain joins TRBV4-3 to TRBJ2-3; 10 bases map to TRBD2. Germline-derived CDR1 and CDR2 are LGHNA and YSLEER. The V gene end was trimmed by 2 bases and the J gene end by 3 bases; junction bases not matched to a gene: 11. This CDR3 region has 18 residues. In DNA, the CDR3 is TGCGCCAGCAGCCAATTTATTGGAGGTAGCGGGAGGACAGATACGCAGTATTTT. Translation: CASSQFIGGSGRTDTQYF.

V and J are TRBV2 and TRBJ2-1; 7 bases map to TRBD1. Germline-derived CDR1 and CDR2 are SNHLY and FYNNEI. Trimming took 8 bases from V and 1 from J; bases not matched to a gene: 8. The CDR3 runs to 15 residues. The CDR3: CASPKPQGSYNEQFF. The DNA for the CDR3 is TGTGCCAGCCCAAAACCACAGGGGTCCTACAATGAGCAGTTCTTC.

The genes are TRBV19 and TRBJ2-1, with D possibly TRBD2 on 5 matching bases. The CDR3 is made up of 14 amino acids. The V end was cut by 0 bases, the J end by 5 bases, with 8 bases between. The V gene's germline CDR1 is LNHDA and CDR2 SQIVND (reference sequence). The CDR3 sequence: CASSIDGENNEQFF. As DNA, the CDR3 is TGTGCCAGTAGTATAGATGGGGAGAACAATGAGCAGTTCTTC.

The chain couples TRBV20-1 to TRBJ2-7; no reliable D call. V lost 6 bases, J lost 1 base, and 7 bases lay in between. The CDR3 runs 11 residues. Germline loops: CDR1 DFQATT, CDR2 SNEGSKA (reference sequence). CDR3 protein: CSATGSYEQYF. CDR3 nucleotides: TGCAGTGCAACCGGGTCCTACGAGCAGTACTTC.

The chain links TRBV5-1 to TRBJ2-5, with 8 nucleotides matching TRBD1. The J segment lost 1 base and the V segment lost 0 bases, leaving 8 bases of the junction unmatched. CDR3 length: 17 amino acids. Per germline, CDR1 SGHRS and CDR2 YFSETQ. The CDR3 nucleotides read TGCGCCAGCAGCTTGGGACAGGGGACAGCCTTCCAAGAGACCCAGTACTTC. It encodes CASSLGQGTAFQETQYF. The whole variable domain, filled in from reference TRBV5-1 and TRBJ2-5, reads KAGVTQTPRYLIKTRGQQVTLSCSPISGHRSVSWYQQTPGQGLQFLFEYFSETQRNKGNFPGRFSGRQFSNSRSEMNVSTLELGDSALYLCASSLGQGTAFQETQYFGPGTRLLVL.

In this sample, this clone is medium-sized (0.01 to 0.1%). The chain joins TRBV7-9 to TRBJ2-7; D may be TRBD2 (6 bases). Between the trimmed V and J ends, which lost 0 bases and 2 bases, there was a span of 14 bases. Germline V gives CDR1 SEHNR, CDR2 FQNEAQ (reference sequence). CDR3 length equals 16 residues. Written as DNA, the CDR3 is TGTGCCAGCAGCTTAGCGCTTGGGGGGATTCCCTACGAGCAGTACTTC. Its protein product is CASSLALGGIPYEQYF.

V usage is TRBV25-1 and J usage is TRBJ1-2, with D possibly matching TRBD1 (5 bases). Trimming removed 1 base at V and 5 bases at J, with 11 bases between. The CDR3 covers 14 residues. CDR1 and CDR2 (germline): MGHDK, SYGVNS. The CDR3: CASSESLRGYGYTF. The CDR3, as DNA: TGTGCCAGCAGTGAATCCCTACGGGGGTATGGCTACACCTTC.

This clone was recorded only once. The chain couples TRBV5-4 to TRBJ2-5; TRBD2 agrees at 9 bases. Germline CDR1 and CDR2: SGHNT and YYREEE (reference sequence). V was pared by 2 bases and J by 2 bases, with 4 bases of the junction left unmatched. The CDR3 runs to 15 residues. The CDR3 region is CASSFYSGGQETQYF. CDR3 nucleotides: TGTGCCAGCAGCTTTTATAGCGGGGGACAAGAGACCCAGTACTTC.

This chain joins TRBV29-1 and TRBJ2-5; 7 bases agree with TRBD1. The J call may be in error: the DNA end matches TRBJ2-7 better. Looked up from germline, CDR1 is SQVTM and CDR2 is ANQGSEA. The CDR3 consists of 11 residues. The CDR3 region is CSVRTGYEQYF. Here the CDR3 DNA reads TGCAGCGTGAGGACAGGTTACGAGCAGTACTTC.

As DNA, the CDR3 is TGTGCCAGCAGCGCCCGACCCGGGACTAGCAGATTCACAGATACGCAGTATTTT. It is translated as CASSARPGTSRFTDTQYF. This chain uses TRBV9 with TRBJ2-3, with 9 bases matching TRBD2. Germline loops: CDR1 SGDLS, CDR2 YYNGEE. The trim removed 3 bases at V and 2 bases at J, leaving 13 bases unmatched. CDR3 length equals 18 residues.

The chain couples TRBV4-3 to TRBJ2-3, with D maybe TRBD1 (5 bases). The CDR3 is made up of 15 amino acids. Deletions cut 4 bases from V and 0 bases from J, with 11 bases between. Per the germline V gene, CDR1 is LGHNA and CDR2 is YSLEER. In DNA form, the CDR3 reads TGCGCCAGCAGCCGCCTTGGGGCTAGCACAGATACGCAGTATTTT. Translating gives CASSRLGASTDTQYF.

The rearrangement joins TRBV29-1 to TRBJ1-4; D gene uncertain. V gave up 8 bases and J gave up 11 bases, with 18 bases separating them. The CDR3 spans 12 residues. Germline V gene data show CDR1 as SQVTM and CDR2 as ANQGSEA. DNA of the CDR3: TGCAGCTACCGTACGGGAGGGTCTAAACTGTTTTTT. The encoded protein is CSYRTGGSKLFF.

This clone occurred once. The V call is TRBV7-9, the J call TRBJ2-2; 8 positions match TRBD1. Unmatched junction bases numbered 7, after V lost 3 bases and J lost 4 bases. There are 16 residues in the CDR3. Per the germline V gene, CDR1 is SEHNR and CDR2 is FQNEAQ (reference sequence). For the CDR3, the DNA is TGTGCCAGCAGCTTGGGCCAGGGGGCTGTCACCGGGGAGCTGTTTTTT. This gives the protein CASSLGQGAVTGELFF.

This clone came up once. CDR3 residues: CASGGGGSSTDTQYF. For the CDR3, the DNA is TGTGCCAGCGGGGGCGGGGGTTCTAGCACAGATACGCAGTATTTT. The chain uses TRBV2 and TRBJ2-3; the D gene is possibly TRBD2 (7 bases). The V end lost 8 bases, the J end lost 0 bases, and 15 bases lay between the germline ends. The CDR3 spans 15 residues. Germline V gene data show CDR1 as SNHLY and CDR2 as FYNNEI.

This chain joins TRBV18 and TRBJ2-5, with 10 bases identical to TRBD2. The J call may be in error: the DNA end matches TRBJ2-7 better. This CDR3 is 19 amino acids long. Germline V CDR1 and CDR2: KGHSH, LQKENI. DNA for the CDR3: TGTGCCAGCTCACTCCCCGGGACTAGCGAGACCCGGGCGCTTTACGAGCAGTACTTC. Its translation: CASSLPGTSETRALYEQYF.

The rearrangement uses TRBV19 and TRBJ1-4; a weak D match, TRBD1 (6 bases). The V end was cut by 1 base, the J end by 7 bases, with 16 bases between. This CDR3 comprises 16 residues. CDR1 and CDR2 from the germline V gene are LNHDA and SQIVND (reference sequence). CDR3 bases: TGTGCCAGTAGTATAGTGCCGGGACAACGGATTGAAAAACTGTTTTTT. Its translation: CASSIVPGQRIEKLFF.

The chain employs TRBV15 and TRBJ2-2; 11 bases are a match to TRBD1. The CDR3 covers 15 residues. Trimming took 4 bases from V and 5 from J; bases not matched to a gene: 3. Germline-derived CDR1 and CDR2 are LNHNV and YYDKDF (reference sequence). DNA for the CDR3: TGTGCCACCAGCATGGGACAGGGGGAAACCGGGGAGCTGTTTTTT. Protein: CATSMGQGETGELFF. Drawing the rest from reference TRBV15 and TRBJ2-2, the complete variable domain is DAMVIQNPRYQVTQFGKPVTLSCSQTLNHNVMYWYQQKSSQAPKLLFHYYDKDFNNEADTPDNFQSRRPNTSFCFLDIRSPGLGDTAMYLCATSMGQGETGELFFGEGSRLTVL.

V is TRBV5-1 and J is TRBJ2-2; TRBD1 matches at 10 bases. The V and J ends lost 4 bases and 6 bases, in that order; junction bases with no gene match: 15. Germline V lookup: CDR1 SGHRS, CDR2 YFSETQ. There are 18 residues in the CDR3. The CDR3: CASSPRTGGWVLAGELFF. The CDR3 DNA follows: TGCGCCAGCAGCCCTAGGACAGGGGGATGGGTCTTGGCCGGGGAGCTGTTTTTT.

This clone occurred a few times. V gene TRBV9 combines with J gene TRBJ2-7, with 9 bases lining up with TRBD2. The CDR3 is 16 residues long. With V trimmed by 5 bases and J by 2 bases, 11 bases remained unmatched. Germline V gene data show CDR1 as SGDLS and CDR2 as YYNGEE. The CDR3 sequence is CASSPLAGPTAYEQYF. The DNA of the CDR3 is TGTGCCAGCAGTCCCCTAGCGGGACCCACTGCCTACGAGCAGTACTTC.

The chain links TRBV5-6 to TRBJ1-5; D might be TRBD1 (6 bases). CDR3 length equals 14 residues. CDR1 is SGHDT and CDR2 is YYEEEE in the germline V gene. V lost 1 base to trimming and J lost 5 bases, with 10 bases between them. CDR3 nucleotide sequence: TGTGCCAGCAGCTTGAGTGGGGGCGATCAGCCCCAGCATTTT. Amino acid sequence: CASSLSGGDQPQHF.

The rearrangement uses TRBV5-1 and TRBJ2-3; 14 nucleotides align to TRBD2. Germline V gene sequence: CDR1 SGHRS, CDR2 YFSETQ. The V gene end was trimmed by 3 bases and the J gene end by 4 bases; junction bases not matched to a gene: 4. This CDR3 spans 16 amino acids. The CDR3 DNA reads TGCGCCAGCAGCTGGGGACTAGCGGGAGTATCAGATACGCAGTATTTT. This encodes CASSWGLAGVSDTQYF.

DNA for the CDR3: TGTGCCAGCAGTTACAGGGTTCTGGAGACCCAGTACTTC. Its protein product is CASSYRVLETQYF. V is TRBV27 and J is TRBJ2-5; D perhaps matches TRBD1 (6 bases). The CDR3 length is 13 residues. V was cut by 4 bases and J by 5 bases, with 11 bases left in between. CDR1 is MNHEY, CDR2 SMNVEV, per germline (reference sequence).

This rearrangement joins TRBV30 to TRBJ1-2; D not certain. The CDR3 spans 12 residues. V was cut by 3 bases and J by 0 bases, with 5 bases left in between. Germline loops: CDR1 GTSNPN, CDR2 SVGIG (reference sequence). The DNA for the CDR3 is TGTGCCTGGAGAACAACTAACTATGGCTACACCTTC. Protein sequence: CAWRTTNYGYTF.

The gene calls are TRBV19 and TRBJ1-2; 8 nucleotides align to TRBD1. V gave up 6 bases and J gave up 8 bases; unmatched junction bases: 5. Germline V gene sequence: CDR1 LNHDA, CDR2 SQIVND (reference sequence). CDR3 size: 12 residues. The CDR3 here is CASRHQGAGYTF. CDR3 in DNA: TGTGCCAGTAGACACCAGGGGGCCGGCTACACCTTC. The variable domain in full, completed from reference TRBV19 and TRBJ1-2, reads DGGITQSPKYLFRKEGQNVTLSCEQNLNHDAMYWYRQDPGQGLRLIYYSQIVNDFQKGDIAEGYSVSREKKESFPLTVTSAQKNPTAFYLCASRHQGAGYTFGSGTRLTVV.

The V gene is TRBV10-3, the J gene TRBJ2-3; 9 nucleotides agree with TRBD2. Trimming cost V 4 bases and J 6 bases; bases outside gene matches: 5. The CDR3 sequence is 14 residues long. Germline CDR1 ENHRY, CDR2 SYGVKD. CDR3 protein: CAISAAGGPDTQYF. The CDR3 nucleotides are TGTGCCATCAGTGCGGCGGGAGGGCCGGATACGCAGTATTTT.